This entry describes one TCR beta chain. The data stem from a study of technical replicates of blood from a few donors. Some clones are missing from TCRdb's copy, which holds only in-frame ones; the method was immunoSEQ multiplex PCR. The sample records about 100,000 clones, just over 95% being singletons. There are 16 residues in the CDR3. The germline CDR1 and CDR2 sequences are SGHTA and FQGTGA. After removal of 5 bases from V and 2 bases from J, the junction contained 10 bases not matched to a gene. V gene TRBV7-3 combines with J gene TRBJ2-3, with 7 positions matching TRBD2. This TCR came from a human donor in good health. Sequences were obtained from T cells isolated from PBMCs. The CDR3 is CASSRTSLRPTDTQYF. The CDR3 DNA is TGTGCCAGCAGCAGGACTAGTTTGAGGCCCACAGATACGCAGTATTTT.